This is a list of T cell receptor beta chains from one sample in a study of read filtering for tumor transcriptome and immune sequencing. Each CDR3 protein gets one entry after TCRdb re-called the reads with MiXCR. The sample carries 45,000 to 50,000 distinct CDR3 sequences, approximately 12% recorded once. Sequenced material: a population of CD138-negative cells sorted from bone marrow. The receptors shown here come from a donor at least 40 years old with multiple myeloma. Both conserved end residues are part of each CDR3. D genes are given only for firm matches. For some rows the clone size is stated as once, few or many, or as a class when expanded; others skip it.

TRBJ2-2,TRBV27,-,TRBD2,CASRRLAVNTGELFF,TGTGCCAGCAGAAGACTAGCGGTTAACACCGGGGAGCTGTTTTTT
TRBJ2-2,TRBV28,many,-,CASMMGTGELFF,TGTGCCAGCATGATGGGGACCGGGGAGCTGTTTTTT
TRBJ2-2,TRBV5-1,once,-,CASGFGLDIGIGELFF,TGCGCCAGCGGCTTCGGACTGGATATAGGGATCGGGGAGCTGTTTTTT
TRBJ2-7,TRBV11-2,many,-,CASSLKYRSSYEQYF,TGTGCCAGCAGCTTAAAGTACAGGAGCTCCTACGAGCAGTACTTC
TRBJ2-1,TRBV28,many,-,CASTRRGRKRGEQFF,TGTGCCAGCACCCGCAGGGGCCGGAAGAGAGGTGAGCAGTTCTTC
TRBJ2-1,TRBV27,many,TRBD1,CASRTRQGKGGNEQFF,TGTGCCAGCAGAACCAGACAGGGGAAAGGGGGCAATGAGCAGTTCTTC
TRBJ2-2,TRBV5-4,many,TRBD1,CASSPSDRVKLFF,TGTGCCAGCAGCCCTTCCGACAGGGTGAAGCTGTTTTTT
TRBJ1-5,TRBV20-1,many,-,CAGSRGNQPQHF,TGCGCGGGCTCCCGGGGCAATCAGCCCCAGCATTTT
TRBJ2-3,TRBV11-3,many,-,CASSQGTGDTQYF,TGTGCCAGCAGCCAAGGGACTGGGGATACGCAGTATTTT
TRBJ2-1,TRBV9,many,-,CASSVAGGSYNGQFF,TGTGCCAGCAGCGTAGCGGGCGGTTCCTACAATGGGCAGTTCTTC
TRBJ1-5,TRBV12-3/TRBV12-4,many,-,CASSLGGGYQPQHF,TGTGCCAGCAGTTTGGGCGGAGGATATCAGCCCCAGCATTTT
TRBJ1-4,TRBV7-9,many,-,CASSPRRVPGEKLFF,TGTGCCAGCAGCCCCCGGAGGGTCCCGGGAGAAAAACTGTTTTTT
TRBJ1-1,TRBV6-5,many,-,CASNYDGTNTEAFF,TGTGCCAGCAATTACGACGGGACAAACACTGAAGCTTTCTTT
TRBJ2-1,TRBV24-1,many,-,CATSDWRTYNEQFF,TGTGCCACCAGTGATTGGAGGACTTACAATGAGCAGTTCTTC
TRBJ2-3,TRBV6-6,many,-,CASSQLDTQYF,TGTGCCAGCAGTCAGTTAGATACGCAGTATTTT
TRBJ2-1,TRBV6-2/TRBV6-3,many,-,CASSPGVEQFF,TGTGCCAGCAGCCCAGGGGTGGAGCAGTTCTTC
TRBJ2-3,TRBV3-1,-,TRBD1,CACRQNLGTVVTDTQYF,TGTGCCTGCAGACAAAACCTCGGGACAGTAGTCACAGATACGCAGTATTTT
TRBJ1-1,TRBV25-1,many,-,CASRVGGNTEAFF,TGTGCCAGCAGAGTCGGGGGGAACACTGAAGCTTTCTTT
TRBJ2-3,TRBV7-3,many,TRBD2,CASSLSGRADTQYF,TGTGCCAGCAGCTTAAGCGGGAGGGCAGATACGCAGTATTTT
TRBJ2-7,TRBV6-5,many,TRBD2,CASSYRDAEVGGRPYEQYF,TGTGCCAGCAGTTACCGGGATGCGGAGGTTGGCGGGAGGCCCTACGAGCAGTACTTC
TRBJ2-7,TRBV20-1,many,-,CSAREDPSTAASF,TGCAGTGCTAGAGAAGATCCTTCGACAGCCGCTAGCTTC
TRBJ2-4,TRBV20-1,many,-,CSARAVDGLAKNIQYF,TGCAGTGCTAGAGCCGTCGACGGACTAGCCAAAAACATTCAGTACTTC
TRBJ2-7,TRBV20-1,many,-,CSARGGPYEQYF,TGCAGTGCTAGAGGAGGTCCCTACGAGCAGTACTTC
TRBJ2-1,TRBV28,many,TRBD1,CASFVRDRGNEQFF,TGTGCCAGCTTTGTCCGGGACAGGGGAAATGAGCAGTTCTTC
TRBJ1-1,TRBV4-1,many,-,CASSHIAGRAFF,TGCGCCAGCAGCCATATTGCCGGACGCGCTTTCTTT
TRBJ2-5,TRBV6-6,many,-,CASRDFASQETQYF,TGTGCCAGCAGGGACTTTGCTAGCCAAGAGACCCAGTACTTC
TRBJ2-2,TRBV20-1,many,TRBD2,CSARDPRSGISAGELFF,TGCAGTGCTAGAGATCCCCGGAGCGGGATCTCCGCCGGGGAGCTGTTTTTT
TRBJ2-7,TRBV7-9,many,TRBD1,CASSLGTGLSYEQYF,TGTGCCAGCAGCTTGGGGACAGGGCTCTCCTACGAGCAGTACTTC
TRBJ2-3,TRBV4-1,few,TRBD1,CASSQEDRGDTQYF,TGCGCCAGCAGCCAGGAGGACAGGGGAGATACGCAGTATTTT
TRBJ2-1,TRBV29-1,many,TRBD2,CSVVGGRGYNEQFF,TGCAGCGTTGTAGGTGGGAGGGGTTACAATGAGCAGTTCTTC
TRBJ2-1,TRBV7-2,many,-,CASSHAYNEQFF,TGTGCCAGCAGCCACGCATACAATGAGCAGTTCTTC
TRBJ1-1,TRBV19,many,-,CASSIAANTEAFF,TGTGCCAGTAGTATAGCAGCGAACACTGAAGCTTTCTTT
TRBJ2-7,TRBV7-6,medium-sized,-,CASSSSLEGKAYEQYF,TGTGCCAGCAGCTCCAGTTTGGAGGGAAAGGCCTACGAGCAGTACTTC
TRBJ2-1,TRBV9,medium-sized,TRBD2,CASSVRVAGSDEQFF,TGTGCCAGCAGCGTACGAGTAGCGGGATCGGATGAGCAGTTCTTC